This T cell receptor (beta chain) was sequenced for a study of blood T cell repertoires in COVID-19. Study details: Acute-phase and convalescent COVID-19 samples originated in the United States, Italy and Spain.

Trimming removed 7 bases at V and 2 bases at J, with 18 bases between. From germline, CDR1 is MDHEN and CDR2 SYDVKM. This CDR3 comprises 16 residues. Profiling relied on immunoSEQ multiplex PCR, and the TCRdb table lists in-frame clones only, not all of them. Among more than 40,000 clones, around nine tenths were seen once, and the ten largest hold under 6.5%. The sequence came from a man aged 65 to 79 with acute or convalescent COVID-19. The sample comprised peripheral blood. This chain uses TRBV28 with TRBJ1-5; D is perhaps TRBD1 (5 bases). The CDR3 reads CASTGGPGTGNQPQHF. CDR3 nucleotide sequence: TGTGCCAGCACGGGAGGCCCAGGGACGGGCAATCAGCCCCAGCATTTT.